This TCR beta chain was identified during a study of CD8 T cells in Susac syndrome. Per germline, CDR1 MNHEY and CDR2 SMNVEV (reference sequence). V lost 6 bases to trimming and J lost 0 bases, with 8 bases between them. The CDR3 loop spans 14 amino acids. The RNA input was roughly 0.45 to 1 ug, and it was reverse transcribed with random hexamers. Via MiXCR, TCRdb re-called the immunoSEQ multiplex PCR reads, giving one row per CDR3 protein. The table lists fewer than 200,000 distinct CDR3 sequences, about 91% of them singletons, with 0.085% to 0.09% in the top ten. The chain joins TRBV27 to TRBJ1-4; tentatively, D is TRBD1 (6 bases). The sequencing sample was made of CD4+ T cells from PBMCs. The source of this sequence is a human donor with Susac syndrome. Written as DNA, the CDR3 is TGTGCCAGCAGATCAGGGGCAACTAATGAAAAACTGTTTTTT. This gives the protein CASRSGATNEKLFF.